The source of this TCR beta chain is a study of blood T cell repertoires in COVID-19. Background on the study: The United States, Italy and Spain supplied acute and convalescent COVID-19 samples. T cells, B-cell-depleted T cells, or PBMCs supplied cDNA or gDNA.

The CDR3 length is 15 residues. Under the authors' procedure: Researchers report that nucleated cell counts were estimated from reference gene primer amplification. Profiling relied on immunoSEQ multiplex PCR, and the TCRdb table lists in-frame clones only, not all of them. V and J calls and clone size are given by that table; D and trimming were obtained from the DNA. The repertoire holds about 190,000 clones, with roughly 80% as singletons. This chain uses TRBV21-1 with TRBJ1-1; the listed D gene, TRBD1, was not tested against the DNA. TRBV21-1 is a recognized pseudogene. Sequencing input: peripheral blood. This TCR came from a woman between 45 and 60 years old with acute or convalescent COVID-19. CDR3 residues: CASSFRTGWNTEAFF. The DNA for the CDR3 is TGTGCCAGCAGCTTCCGGACAGGGTGGAACACTGAAGCTTTCTTT.